This T cell receptor (beta chain) was profiled in a study of shared clonotypes between healthy human individuals. Findings and limits, study-wide: The four-donor shared clonotypes exceeded non-shared clonotypes in generation probability, with non-shared ones scoring lower.

On this clone: The antigen is unknown.

The V gene's germline CDR1 is SGHVS and CDR2 FNYEAQ. The CDR3 is 16 amino acids. V dropped 3 bases and J dropped 6; count of bases not matched to a gene: 7. Here immunoSEQ multiplex PCR was the method, and the copy in TCRdb shows in-frame clones only, minus some. The sample holds about 1.5 million clones, under 99% seen once. The chain links TRBV7-6 to TRBJ2-1, with 11 bases fitting TRBD2. This sequence originates from a man younger than 40 in good health. What was sequenced was naive CD4+ T cells sorted from blood. As for subset: CD45RA+ positively selected. Here the CDR3 reads CASSFVAGGPSNEQFF. The CDR3 DNA sequence: TGTGCCAGCAGCTTCGTAGCGGGAGGGCCGAGCAATGAGCAGTTCTTC. Together with reference TRBV7-6 and TRBJ2-1, the CDR3 gives the full variable domain: GAGVSQSPRYKVTKRGQDVALRCDPISGHVSLYWYRQALGQGPEFLTYFNYEAQQDKSGLPNDRFSAERPEGSISTLTIQRTEQRDSAMYRCASSFVAGGPSNEQFFGPGTRLTVL.